Following are 26 T cell receptor beta chains from one sample sequenced in a study of blood T cells in healthy people across ages (dated by TCRdb to between 2015 and 2016). The library came from 5' RACE. These reads were obtained on an Illumina HiSeq 2500. The second PCR ran for about 6 to 11 cycles and used a J-beta primer mix along with a sample-barcoded 5' primer. Clones were called with MiXCR by TCRdb after fastp trimmed the public reads at Q25, and only in-frame beta chains were retained. Each record represents a unique CDR3 protein, reported with the most common genes and DNA among its rows. Within this sample are roughly 800,000 distinct CDR3 sequences, with 55% to 75% of them counted one time only. The ten largest clones represent about 20% of the sample. The specimen was blood. The receptors were gathered from a man in his thirties or forties in good health.

The chain is built from TRBV5-1 and TRBJ1-2; a weak D match, TRBD1 (5 bases). V dropped 2 bases and J dropped 5 bases, with 19 bases sitting between them. The V gene's germline CDR1 is SGHRS and CDR2 YFSETQ. The CDR3 contains 16 residues. The CDR3 DNA reads as TGCGCCAGCAGCTTAGGCCTTGGGGCCGGAGGGTATGGCTACACCTTC. Translating it yields CASSLGLGAGGYGYTF.

In regard to this clonotype: Possible read error: a much larger clone is one base away. The gene calls are TRBV5-1 and TRBJ2-5, with TRBD2 identical over 7 bases. Trimming took 2 bases from V and 11 from J; bases not matched to a gene: 12. Germline V gene lookup returns CDR1 SGHRS and CDR2 YFSETQ. The CDR3 covers 14 residues. This CDR3 reads CASSFFRGEDEQYF. Written as DNA, the CDR3 is TGCGCCAGCAGCTTTTTTCGGGGGGAGGATGAGCAGTACTTC.

A remark on this clonotype: The germline gene is not matched at one end of the junction; a read error may be the cause. J is TRBJ1-1 and V is TRBV25-1; D is possibly TRBD1 (6 bases). CDR1 is MGHDK, CDR2 SYGVNS, per germline. The CDR3 loop spans 14 amino acids. The chain's CDR3 is CAGSEGGRGGSSFF. The CDR3 DNA follows: TGTGCCGGCAGTGAAGGGGGGAGAGGTGGGTCGTCTTTCTTT.

The V call is TRBV9, the J call TRBJ2-1, with D unclear. V lost 0 bases and J 3 bases, leaving 10 bases between the germline ends. CDR3 length equals 15 residues. Per the germline V gene, CDR1 is SGDLS and CDR2 is YYNGEE. The CDR3 DNA reads as TGTGCCAGCAGCGTAGACGTCCAGCGCTACAATGAGCAGTTCTTC. This translates into CASSVDVQRYNEQFF.

V and J are TRBV24-1 and TRBJ1-1, with TRBD1 matching over 7 bases. Germline CDR1 reads KGHDR; CDR2 reads SFDVKD. The J segment lost 3 bases and the V segment lost 10 bases, leaving 4 bases of the junction unmatched. There are 12 residues in the CDR3. CDR3 coding DNA: TGTGCCACTAATGACAGGGACACTGAAGCTTTCTTT. This sequence encodes CATNDRDTEAFF.

The gene calls are TRBV4-3 and TRBJ2-3; TRBD1 matches 7 bases. CDR1 is LGHNA and CDR2 is YSLEER in the germline V gene. The V segment lost 0 bases and the J segment 2 bases; nucleotides outside the gene matches: 8. The CDR3 consists of 17 residues. This CDR3 is CASSQDLLGQFTDTQYF. CDR3 coding DNA: TGCGCCAGCAGCCAAGATTTGTTGGGACAGTTCACAGATACGCAGTATTTT.

This clonotype was seen only a few times. The V and J genes are TRBV7-2 and TRBJ2-5; D possibly uses TRBD1 or TRBD2 (5 bases each). CDR3 length equals 15 residues. Germline CDR1 and CDR2: SGHTA and FQGNSA. The V end lost 5 bases, the J end lost 4 bases, and 17 bases lay between the germline ends. DNA for the CDR3: TGTGCCAGCAGCCAAAGCATGGGGGATACAGAGACCCAGTACTTC. Its translation: CASSQSMGDTETQYF.

In its sample, this clonotype ranks as medium-sized. This sequence joins TRBV29-1 and TRBJ2-6; D remains ambiguous. The CDR3 is 13 amino acids. V was trimmed by 3 bases and J by 0 bases, leaving 3 bases between them. Germline V gene data show CDR1 as SQVTM and CDR2 as ANQGSEA. The CDR3 DNA reads TGCAGCGTTGACAGCTCTGGGGCCAACGTCCTGACTTTC. This codes for CSVDSSGANVLTF.

This clonotype has more than one count but fewer than ten. The V call is TRBV5-1, the J call TRBJ2-7, with a weak D call TRBD1 (6 bases). The CDR3 totals 14 residues. Germline loops: CDR1 SGHRS, CDR2 YFSETQ. The V end lost 4 bases, the J end lost 2 bases, and 13 bases lay between the germline ends. CDR3 sequence reads: CASSQWTEAYEQYF. CDR3 DNA: TGCGCCAGCAGCCAATGGACAGAAGCCTACGAGCAGTACTTC.

The J gene is TRBJ2-3, the V gene TRBV4-3; 12 bases line up with TRBD2. CDR3 size: 16 residues. Per the germline V gene, CDR1 is LGHNA and CDR2 is YSLEER. The V segment lost 0 bases and the J segment 6 bases; nucleotides outside the gene matches: 4. The chain's CDR3 is CASSQDASGRVDTQYF. CDR3 coding DNA: TGCGCCAGCAGCCAAGATGCTAGCGGGAGGGTTGATACGCAGTATTTT.

The rearrangement uses TRBV5-1 and TRBJ1-2; perhaps TRBD1 as D (6 bases). The CDR3 has 17 amino acids. V lost 5 bases, J lost 2 bases, and 22 bases lay in between. Germline CDR1 SGHRS, CDR2 YFSETQ. The CDR3 protein is CASRKEATGLTNYGYTF. The CDR3 DNA follows: TGCGCCAGCAGAAAAGAGGCGACAGGACTGACCAACTATGGCTACACCTTC.

This sequence joins TRBV27 and TRBJ1-2; maybe TRBD1 (5 bases). Trimming cost V 2 bases and J 5 bases, with 9 bases left between them. The CDR3 spans 13 residues. Germline V lookup: CDR1 MNHEY, CDR2 SMNVEV (reference sequence). The CDR3 sequence: CASSLGTEYGYTF. The CDR3 DNA reads TGTGCCAGCAGTTTAGGGACGGAGTATGGCTACACCTTC.

About this clonotype: One end of the junction varies from germline; a read error may be responsible. This chain connects TRBV2 to TRBJ2-7; no reliable D call. The CDR3 has 14 amino acids. Per germline, CDR1 SNHLY and CDR2 FYNNEI. The CDR3 loop is CASSEGGTNYEQYF. Written as DNA, the CDR3 is TGTGCCAGCAGCGAAGGCGGAACCAACTACGAGCAGTACTTC.

The chain recombines TRBV19 with TRBJ2-1, with TRBD2 matching over 10 bases. The J call could be wrong; TRBJ2-7 is a better fit for the DNA end. Germline CDR1 reads LNHDA; CDR2 reads SQIVND (reference sequence). The CDR3 is 14 residues long. This CDR3 reads CASTSIAGGYEQYF. The CDR3 region has the DNA TGTGCCAGTACCTCTATAGCGGGAGGCTACGAGCAGTACTTC.

The chain combines TRBV7-2 with TRBJ2-4, with 8 bases aligning to TRBD1. V lost 5 bases to trimming and J lost 15 bases; unmatched junction nucleotides: 12. Germline V CDR1 and CDR2: SGHTA, FQGNSA. The CDR3 consists of 13 residues. Here the CDR3 DNA reads TGTGCCAGCAGCCCCCAATACGACAGGGGCAGGTACTTC. Translating it yields CASSPQYDRGRYF.

The genes are TRBV5-1 and TRBJ1-1; no clear D gene. Germline V gene sequence: CDR1 SGHRS, CDR2 YFSETQ. V dropped 4 bases and J dropped 0 bases, with 10 bases sitting between them. The CDR3 is 14 amino acids. CDR3: CASSEGVMNTEAFF. The CDR3 DNA is TGCGCCAGCAGCGAGGGAGTCATGAACACTGAAGCTTTCTTT.

In regard to this clonotype: A junction end diverges from the germline sequence, so it may reflect a read error. V and J are TRBV9 and TRBJ2-5, with D maybe TRBD2 (5 bases). The CDR3 extends over 16 amino acids. Germline loops: CDR1 SGDLS, CDR2 YYNGEE. CDR3 region: CTSSPGKVLVFETQYF. The CDR3 DNA sequence: TGTACCAGCAGCCCCGGGAAAGTATTAGTCTTCGAGACCCAGTACTTC.

The J gene is TRBJ2-7, the V gene TRBV7-2, with D uncertain. Per the germline V gene, CDR1 is SGHTA and CDR2 is FQGNSA. V shed 0 bases and J shed 9 bases, with 12 bases lying between them. This CDR3 has 13 amino acids. Written as DNA, the CDR3 is TGTGCCAGCAGCTTAGCGCCCACTTCAGGGCAGTACTTC. This encodes CASSLAPTSGQYF.

The chain uses TRBV6-6 and TRBJ2-7; D perhaps matches TRBD1 (5 bases). The CDR3 runs to 13 residues. V was pared by 7 bases and J by 5 bases, with 15 bases between. The germline CDR1 and CDR2 sequences are MNHNY and SVGAGI (reference sequence). The CDR3: CASTQWGRNEQYF. CDR3 in DNA: TGTGCCAGCACTCAATGGGGCAGGAACGAGCAGTACTTC.

The chain's CDR3 is CASSSLYFDGYTF. Here the CDR3 DNA reads TGTGCCAGCAGCTCCCTTTATTTTGATGGCTACACCTTC. The chain combines TRBV7-2 with TRBJ1-2; no reliable D call. The V gene's germline CDR1 is SGHTA and CDR2 FQGNSA. This CDR3 has 13 residues. Trimming stripped 4 bases from V and 6 bases from J, with 12 bases between.

V gene TRBV5-1 combines with J gene TRBJ2-6; no definite D call. Trimming left V 1 base short and J 2 bases short, with 7 bases between. Looked up from germline, CDR1 is SGHRS and CDR2 is YFSETQ. The CDR3 consists of 15 residues. The CDR3: CASSLLIPGANVLTF. In nucleotides, the CDR3 is TGCGCCAGCAGCTTGCTGATCCCTGGGGCCAACGTCCTGACTTTC.

The V and J genes are TRBV29-1 and TRBJ2-5, with TRBD2 matching over 9 bases. Germline lookup yields CDR1 SQVTM and CDR2 ANQGSEA. The CDR3 totals 15 residues. The V gene end was trimmed by 7 bases and the J gene end by 5 bases; junction bases not matched to a gene: 14. CDR3 in amino acids: CSARGLAGVVETQYF. CDR3 sequence (DNA): TGCAGCGCCCGGGGACTAGCTGGGGTGGTCGAGACCCAGTACTTC.

V gene TRBV4-2 combines with J gene TRBJ2-7; D is unresolved. Trimming removed 1 base from V and 0 bases from J, with 7 bases in between. Germline CDR1 LGHNA, CDR2 YNFKEQ. The CDR3 is 14 residues long. The CDR3 spells CASSQGPYSYEQYF. The CDR3 DNA follows: TGTGCCAGCAGCCAAGGACCGTACTCCTACGAGCAGTACTTC.

This sequence joins TRBV20-1 and TRBJ2-1; TRBD1 matches at 8 bases. Germline lookup yields CDR1 DFQATT and CDR2 SNEGSKA (reference sequence). The CDR3 has 17 residues. Unmatched junction bases numbered 9, after V lost 2 bases and J lost 0 bases. This CDR3 reads CSARKTGAVGSYNEQFF. The CDR3 DNA is TGCAGTGCTAGAAAGACAGGGGCCGTCGGCTCCTACAATGAGCAGTTCTTC.

V and J are TRBV28 and TRBJ1-5; D remains unclear. CDR1 and CDR2 from the germline V gene are MDHEN and SYDVKM. V lost 3 bases and J lost 6, with 12 bases in between. The CDR3 contains 14 residues. The CDR3 nucleotides read TGTGCCAGCAGTTTGAGGGATTCGGGTCAGCCCCAGCATTTT. Protein product: CASSLRDSGQPQHF.

The chain employs TRBV4-3 and TRBJ2-7, with a weak D call TRBD2 (5 bases). Per germline, CDR1 LGHNA and CDR2 YSLEER. The CDR3 consists of 14 residues. Deletions cut 4 bases from V and 1 base from J, with 11 bases between. The CDR3 is CASSLTRVSYEQYF. For the CDR3, the DNA is TGCGCCAGCAGCCTCACTAGGGTTTCCTACGAGCAGTACTTC.